Below are 20 T cell receptor beta chains sequenced from a single sample in a study of CD8 T cells in Susac syndrome. RNA was extracted with the RNeasy kit, and a quantity of roughly 0.5 to 1 ug was reverse transcribed using random hexamers. Using its own MiXCR run on the immunoSEQ multiplex PCR reads, TCRdb lists one record per CDR3 protein. The sample holds 150,000 to 200,000 distinct CDR3 sequences; 80% to 95% are singletons and the top ten take around 0.1%. Specimen: CD4+ T cells from PBMCs. These receptors all come from a human donor in good health.

V usage is TRBV27 and J usage is TRBJ1-6; D is ambiguous. Trimming stripped 3 bases from V and 3 bases from J, with 6 bases between. Germline V lookup: CDR1 MNHEY, CDR2 SMNVEV (reference sequence). This CDR3 region has 14 residues. CDR3 region: CASSLLDYNSPLHF. The CDR3 coding sequence is TGTGCCAGCAGTTTGCTAGACTATAATTCACCCCTCCACTTT.

The chain carries TRBV5-1 and TRBJ2-3; the D is unclear. CDR1 and CDR2 from the germline V gene are SGHRS and YFSETQ. V shed 0 bases and J shed 0 bases, with 2 bases lying between them. The CDR3 contains 13 residues. CDR3 sequence (DNA): TGCGCCAGCAGCTTGGTAAGCACAGATACGCAGTATTTT. Translation gives CASSLVSTDTQYF.

The chain employs TRBV7-2 and TRBJ2-3, with D perhaps being TRBD1 or TRBD2 (5 bases each). The CDR3 covers 14 residues. The germline V gene encodes CDR1 SGHTA and CDR2 FQGNSA. Trimming took 7 bases from V and 6 from J, leaving 17 bases between them. The CDR3 coding sequence is TGTGCCAGCAACACCGGGACCCCCAGCGATACGCAGTATTTT. The encoded protein is CASNTGTPSDTQYF.

This chain joins TRBV19 and TRBJ1-2; 9 positions agree with TRBD1. The CDR3 is 14 residues long. The germline V gene has CDR1 LNHDA and CDR2 SQIVND (reference sequence). V lost 5 bases to trimming and J lost 4 bases; unmatched junction nucleotides: 5. CDR3 sequence reads: CASSPQGAAYGYTF. The DNA of the CDR3 is TGTGCCAGTAGTCCACAGGGGGCCGCCTATGGCTACACCTTC.

The chain couples TRBV6-5 to TRBJ2-7, with D possibly being TRBD2 (5 bases). Between the trimmed V and J ends, which lost 5 bases and 2 bases, there was a span of 10 bases. Germline CDR1 MNHEY, CDR2 SVGAGI. The CDR3 covers 13 residues. The CDR3 DNA reads TGTGCCAGCAGTCGAGGGTTGGCCTACGAGCAGTACTTC. This translates into CASSRGLAYEQYF.

The chain links TRBV30 to TRBJ1-5; perhaps TRBD1 as D (5 bases). Germline V gives CDR1 GTSNPN, CDR2 SVGIG (reference sequence). The germline V and J ends were trimmed by 2 bases and 2 bases, with 10 bases remaining between them. The CDR3 extends over 14 amino acids. The CDR3: CAWSRQGGNQPQHF. DNA for the CDR3: TGTGCCTGGAGTAGGCAGGGTGGCAATCAGCCCCAGCATTTT.

This clonotype was observed once. The CDR3 bases are TGTGCCAGCAGTCATCCGGGACAGGGGGCCCGATTTGGCAATCAGCCCCAGCATTTT. It specifies CASSHPGQGARFGNQPQHF. V gene TRBV12-3 or TRBV12-4 combines with J gene TRBJ1-5, with TRBD1 matching 12 bases. This CDR3 has 19 amino acids. V lost 5 bases and J lost 2; bases outside the gene matches: 13.

The chain links TRBV5-4 to TRBJ2-2; 9 bases are a match to TRBD2. This CDR3 region has 18 residues. Germline V gene data show CDR1 as SGHNT and CDR2 as YYREEE (reference sequence). V lost 9 bases, J lost 1 base, and 16 bases stayed unmatched. CDR3 sequence: CATAPYGGGARNTGELFF. The CDR3 nucleotides read TGTGCCACTGCCCCGTACGGCGGGGGGGCCCGGAACACCGGGGAGCTGTTTTTT.

V usage is TRBV9 and J usage is TRBJ2-3; D remains unclear. V lost 2 bases and J 5 bases, leaving 9 bases between the germline ends. The CDR3 extends over 13 amino acids. Germline V CDR1 and CDR2: SGDLS, YYNGEE. DNA of the CDR3: TGTGCCAGCAGCGTGGAAAACCAAGATACGCAGTATTTT. It codes for CASSVENQDTQYF.

The genes are TRBV9 and TRBJ1-1; D perhaps matches TRBD1 (5 bases). V dropped 7 bases and J dropped 6 bases, with 19 bases sitting between them. Germline V gives CDR1 SGDLS, CDR2 YYNGEE. The CDR3 runs 14 residues. As DNA, the CDR3 is TGTGCCAGCTCTTTTGGAGGGGAACGGTCTGAAGCTTTCTTT. Protein: CASSFGGERSEAFF.

J is TRBJ2-7 and V is TRBV6-7; no clear D. TRBV6-7 is identified as an open reading frame with a role that is uncertain. The CDR3 extends over 16 amino acids. Trimming left V 0 bases short and J 5 bases short, with 17 bases between. The CDR3 DNA is TGTGCCAGCAGTTACTCAGTAATTAATACGGTAAACGAGCAGTACGTC. Translation: CASSYSVINTVNEQYV.

This clonotype is a singleton in its sample. V and J are TRBV4-1 and TRBJ2-3; D may be TRBD1 or TRBD2 (7 bases each). Between the trimmed V and J ends, which lost 7 bases and 4 bases, there was a span of 15 bases. The CDR3 extends over 14 amino acids. Germline CDR1 MGHRA, CDR2 YSYEKL. The CDR3 DNA is TGCGCCAGCACCGCAGGGGGGGCGGCAGATACGCAGTATTTT. It specifies CASTAGGAADTQYF.

The rearrangement uses TRBV15 and TRBJ2-7; perhaps D is TRBD1 or TRBD2 (5 bases each). The CDR3 is made up of 15 amino acids. Trimming left V 2 bases short and J 5 bases short, with 16 bases between. The germline CDR1 and CDR2 sequences are LNHNV and YYDKDF (reference sequence). CDR3 region: CATSRPGTLVNEQYF. The CDR3 DNA is TGTGCCACCAGCAGACCCGGGACCTTGGTCAACGAGCAGTACTTC.

This rearrangement joins TRBV12-3 or TRBV12-4 to TRBJ2-1; no clear D. Trimming pared 6 bases from V and 5 bases from J, leaving 11 bases between. This CDR3 region has 13 residues. CDR3 nucleotides: TGTGCCAGCAGCCCTGTGGGCCACAATGAGCAGTTCTTC. Its protein product is CASSPVGHNEQFF.

The V and J genes are TRBV6-2 or TRBV6-3 and TRBJ2-1; TRBD2 matches 7 bases. Trimming took 6 bases from V and 0 from J; bases not matched to a gene: 8. The V gene's germline CDR1 is MNHEY and CDR2 SVGEGT. The CDR3 is made up of 16 amino acids. The CDR3 is CASSDLAVDSYNEQFF. Written as DNA, the CDR3 is TGTGCCAGCAGCGACCTAGCGGTGGACTCCTACAATGAGCAGTTCTTC.

This chain joins TRBV5-6 and TRBJ2-7, with D possibly TRBD1 on 6 matching bases. This CDR3 is built from 12 residues. Germline CDR1 SGHDT, CDR2 YYEEEE. Trimming shortened V by 3 bases and J by 4 bases, and 8 bases separated the two germline ends. The CDR3 DNA is TGTGCCAGCAGCTCTGACAGGTACGAGCAGTACTTC. Amino acids: CASSSDRYEQYF. Looking up the rest from reference TRBV5-6 and TRBJ2-7 gives the full variable domain: DAGVTQSPTHLIKTRGQQVTLRCSPKSGHDTVSWYQQALGQGPQFIFQYYEEEERQRGNFPDRFSGHQFPNYSSELNVNALLLGDSALYLCASSSDRYEQYFGPGTRLTVT.

The chain is built from TRBV4-2 and TRBJ2-7, with 9 bases aligning to TRBD1. The J segment lost 6 bases and the V segment lost 1 base, leaving 7 bases of the junction unmatched. Germline V lookup: CDR1 LGHNA, CDR2 YNFKEQ. This CDR3 spans 15 amino acids. The DNA of the CDR3 is TGTGCCAGCAGCCAAGTTGGACAGGGGACCTCCGAGCAGTACTTC. As protein: CASSQVGQGTSEQYF.

The chain has TRBV7-3 and TRBJ1-6; D ambiguous. This CDR3 has 14 amino acids. The V and J ends lost 0 bases and 7 bases respectively, with 7 bases between them. Germline loops: CDR1 SGHTA, CDR2 FQGTGA. The CDR3 DNA reads TGTGCCAGCAGCTTAACCCGAGCCAATTCACCCCTCCACTTT. Protein: CASSLTRANSPLHF.

The chain employs TRBV23-1 and TRBJ2-5; a weak D match, TRBD1 (6 bases). TRBV23-1 is annotated as an ORF whose role is uncertain. Trimming left V 0 bases short and J 3 bases short, with 11 bases between. CDR3 size: 15 residues. The CDR3 reads CASSQSNPGEETQYF. The DNA of the CDR3 is TGCGCCAGCAGTCAATCAAATCCAGGGGAAGAGACCCAGTACTTC.

V gene TRBV28 combines with J gene TRBJ2-1; no reliable D call. V was trimmed by 3 bases and J by 10 bases, leaving 7 bases between them. CDR1 MDHEN and CDR2 SYDVKM come from the germline V gene. This CDR3 comprises 11 residues. CDR3 nucleotides: TGTGCCAGCAGTTTCGTACGAGAGCAGTTCTTC. Amino acids: CASSFVREQFF.